One sample yielded the 11 T cell receptor beta chains listed below, sequenced in a study of radiation and T cells in renal cell carcinoma. Treatment: treatment-naive control, cytoreductive nephrectomy. Measured with immunoSEQ multiplex PCR; TCRdb has only the in-frame clones, and not every one. The sample yields roughly 10,000 clones, about three fifths seen once. The specimen was tumor tissue, collected from a patient whose treatment was nephrectomy without radiotherapy. The origin of the receptors is a man aged 40-49 years with renal cell carcinoma.

This clone has only a few counts. The rearrangement uses TRBV11-3 and TRBJ2-7; 10 bases map to TRBD2. V dropped 5 bases and J dropped 1; count of bases not matched to a gene: 11. Per germline, CDR1 SGHNT and CDR2 YENEEA. This CDR3 contains 17 residues. Here the CDR3 DNA reads TGTGCCAGCAGCCCGGAATACGGGACTAGCGCATCCTACGAGCAGTACGTC. This translates into CASSPEYGTSASYEQYV.

This clone has only a few counts. The CDR3 nucleotides read TGCGCCAGCAGCCCGTTGACAGGGGAGGACACTGAAGCTTTCTTT. It codes for CASSPLTGEDTEAFF. The chain uses TRBV5-1 and TRBJ1-1, with TRBD1 matching 8 bases. The germline CDR1 and CDR2 sequences are SGHRS and YFSETQ. V was pared by 4 bases and J by 3 bases, with 8 bases of the junction left unmatched. This CDR3 has 15 amino acids.

The chain joins TRBV27 to TRBJ1-2; 7 bases align to TRBD1. The germline V gene has CDR1 MNHEY and CDR2 SMNVEV (reference sequence). The V and J ends lost 5 bases and 6 bases, in that order; junction bases with no gene match: 12. The CDR3 sequence is 15 residues long. In DNA, the CDR3 is TGTGCCAGCAGTAGCTGGGACAGCGACGCTCATGGCTACACCTTC. Amino acids: CASSSWDSDAHGYTF.

The chain couples TRBV7-2 to TRBJ1-1, with D tentatively TRBD1 (6 bases). In germline, CDR1 is SGHTA, CDR2 FQGNSA. This CDR3 has 14 residues. V lost 3 bases to trimming and J lost 4 bases, with 12 bases between them. In DNA form, the CDR3 reads TGTGCCAGCAGCTTCGGGGGGGCGCGCACTGAAGCTTTCTTT. This encodes CASSFGGARTEAFF. The entire variable domain, with the rest obtained from reference TRBV7-2 and TRBJ1-1, is as follows: GAGVSQSPSNKVTEKGKDVELRCDPISGHTALYWYRQSLGQGLEFLIYFQGNSAPDKSGLPSDRFSAERTGGSVSTLTIQRTQQEDSAVYLCASSFGGARTEAFFGQGTRLTVV.

The rearrangement joins TRBV11-2 to TRBJ2-1, with a possible D match to TRBD2 (5 bases). The V gene's germline CDR1 is SGHAT and CDR2 FQNNGV. This CDR3 has 17 residues. Deletions cut 1 base from V and 4 bases from J, with 17 bases between. The CDR3 reads CASSLAPEISEYNEQFF. CDR3 sequence (DNA): TGTGCCAGCAGCTTAGCCCCGGAGATTAGCGAGTACAATGAGCAGTTCTTC.

The rearrangement joins TRBV6-1 to TRBJ2-7, with D perhaps being TRBD1 or TRBD2 (5 bases each). V gave up 4 bases and J gave up 3 bases, with 25 bases separating them. CDR1 and CDR2 (germline): MNHNS, SASEGT. The CDR3 contains 18 residues. CDR3 in DNA: TGTGCCAGCAGTGCCCTCCGGGGACGGCTTAGTCAAAACTACGAGCAGTACTTC. This gives the protein CASSALRGRLSQNYEQYF.

This chain connects TRBV7-8 to TRBJ2-7; D is possibly TRBD1 (6 bases). V lost 5 bases and J 2 bases, leaving 13 bases between the germline ends. This CDR3 is built from 14 residues. CDR1 and CDR2 (germline): SGHVS, FQNEAQ. CDR3: CASSPTGPPYEQYV. In nucleotides, the CDR3 is TGTGCCAGCAGCCCTACAGGGCCACCCTACGAGCAGTACGTC.

J is TRBJ2-5 and V is TRBV5-6; tentatively, D is TRBD1 or TRBD2 (6 bases each). CDR1 is SGHDT and CDR2 is YYEEEE in the germline V gene. The CDR3 sequence is 15 residues long. Trimming cost V 0 bases and J 6 bases, with 15 bases left between them. CDR3 nucleotide sequence: TGTGCCAGCAGCTTGGTGGGGGGCGCTGGAAAGACCCAGTACTTC. Protein sequence: CASSLVGGAGKTQYF.

In its sample, this clone was seen once. The gene calls are TRBV13 and TRBJ2-7; possibly TRBD1 for D (5 bases). Per germline, CDR1 PRHDT and CDR2 FYEKMQ (reference sequence). CDR3 length equals 14 residues. Trimming cost V 4 bases and J 4 bases, with 14 bases left between them. CDR3 coding DNA: TGTGCCAGCAGCTCGGACACGGTTCGATACGAGCAGTACTTC. Translated, it gives CASSSDTVRYEQYF.

CDR3 DNA sequence: TGCAGCGTTGAAGTTTACTACGAGCAGTACTTC. It codes for CSVEVYYEQYF. V gene TRBV29-1 combines with J gene TRBJ2-7; D is unresolved. Germline CDR1 is SQVTM and CDR2 is ANQGSEA. Trimming pared 1 base from V and 3 bases from J, leaving 4 bases between. This CDR3 has 11 residues.

Concerning this clone: A read error may account for a junction end that differs from germline. The chain joins TRBV5-4 to TRBJ1-1; D is perhaps TRBD1 (5 bases). The CDR3 runs to 14 residues. Germline-derived CDR1 and CDR2 are SGHNT and YYREEE (reference sequence). DNA for the CDR3: TGCGCCAGCAGCCGGGGGGGACTGAACACTGAAGCTTTCTTT. Protein sequence: CASSRGGLNTEAFF.